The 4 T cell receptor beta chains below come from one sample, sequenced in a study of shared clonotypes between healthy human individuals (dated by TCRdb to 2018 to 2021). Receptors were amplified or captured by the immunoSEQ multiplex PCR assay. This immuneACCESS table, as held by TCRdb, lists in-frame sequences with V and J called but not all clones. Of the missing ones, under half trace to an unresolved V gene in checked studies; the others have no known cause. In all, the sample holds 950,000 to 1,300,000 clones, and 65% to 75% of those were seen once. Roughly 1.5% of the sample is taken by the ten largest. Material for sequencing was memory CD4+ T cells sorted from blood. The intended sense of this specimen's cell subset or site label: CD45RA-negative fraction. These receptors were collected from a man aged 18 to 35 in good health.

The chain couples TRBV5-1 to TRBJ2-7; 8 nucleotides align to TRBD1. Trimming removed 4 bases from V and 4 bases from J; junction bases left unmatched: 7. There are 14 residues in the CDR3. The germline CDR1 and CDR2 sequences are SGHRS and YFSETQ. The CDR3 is CASSPDGTGYEQYF. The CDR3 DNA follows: TGCGCCAGCAGCCCCGACGGGACAGGTTACGAGCAGTACTTC.

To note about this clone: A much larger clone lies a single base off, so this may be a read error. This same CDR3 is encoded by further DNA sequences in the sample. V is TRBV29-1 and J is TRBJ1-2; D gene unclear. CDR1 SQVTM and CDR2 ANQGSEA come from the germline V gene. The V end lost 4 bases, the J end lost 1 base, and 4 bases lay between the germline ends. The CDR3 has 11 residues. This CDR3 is CSVGGNYGYTF. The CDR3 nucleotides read TGCAGCGTTGGGGGTAACTATGGCTACACCTTC. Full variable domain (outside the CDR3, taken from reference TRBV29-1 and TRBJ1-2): SAVISQKPSRDICQRGTSLTIQCQVDSQVTMMFWYRQQPGQSLTLIATANQGSEATYESGFVIDKFPISRPNLTFSTLTVSNMSPEDSSIYLCSVGGNYGYTFGSGTRLTVV.

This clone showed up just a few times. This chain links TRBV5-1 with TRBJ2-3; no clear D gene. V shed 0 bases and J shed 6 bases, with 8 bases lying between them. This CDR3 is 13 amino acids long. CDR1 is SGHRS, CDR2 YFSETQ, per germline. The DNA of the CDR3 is TGCGCCAGCAGCTTGGGGGCGTGGGATACGCAGTATTTT. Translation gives CASSLGAWDTQYF.

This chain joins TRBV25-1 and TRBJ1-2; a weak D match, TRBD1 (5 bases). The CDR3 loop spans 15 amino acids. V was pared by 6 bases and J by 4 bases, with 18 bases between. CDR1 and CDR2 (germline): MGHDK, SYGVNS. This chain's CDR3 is CASSGRGSLFYGYTF. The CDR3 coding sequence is TGTGCCAGCAGCGGACGGGGCAGCTTATTCTATGGCTACACCTTC.